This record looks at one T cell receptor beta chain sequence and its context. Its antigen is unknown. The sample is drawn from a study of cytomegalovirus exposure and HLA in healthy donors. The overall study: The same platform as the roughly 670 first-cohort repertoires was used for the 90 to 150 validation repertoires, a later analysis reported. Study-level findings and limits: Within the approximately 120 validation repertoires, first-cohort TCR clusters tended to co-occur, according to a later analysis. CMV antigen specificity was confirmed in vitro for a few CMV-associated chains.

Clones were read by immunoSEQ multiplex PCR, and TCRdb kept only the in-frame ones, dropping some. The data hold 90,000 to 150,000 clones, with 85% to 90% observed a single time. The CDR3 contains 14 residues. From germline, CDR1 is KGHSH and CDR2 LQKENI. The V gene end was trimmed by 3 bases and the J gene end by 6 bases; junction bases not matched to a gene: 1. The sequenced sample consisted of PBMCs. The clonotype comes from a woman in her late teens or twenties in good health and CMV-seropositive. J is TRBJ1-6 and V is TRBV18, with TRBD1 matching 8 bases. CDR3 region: CASSPDRGNSPLHF. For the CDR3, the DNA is TGTGCCAGCTCACCTGACAGGGGTAATTCACCCCTCCACTTT.